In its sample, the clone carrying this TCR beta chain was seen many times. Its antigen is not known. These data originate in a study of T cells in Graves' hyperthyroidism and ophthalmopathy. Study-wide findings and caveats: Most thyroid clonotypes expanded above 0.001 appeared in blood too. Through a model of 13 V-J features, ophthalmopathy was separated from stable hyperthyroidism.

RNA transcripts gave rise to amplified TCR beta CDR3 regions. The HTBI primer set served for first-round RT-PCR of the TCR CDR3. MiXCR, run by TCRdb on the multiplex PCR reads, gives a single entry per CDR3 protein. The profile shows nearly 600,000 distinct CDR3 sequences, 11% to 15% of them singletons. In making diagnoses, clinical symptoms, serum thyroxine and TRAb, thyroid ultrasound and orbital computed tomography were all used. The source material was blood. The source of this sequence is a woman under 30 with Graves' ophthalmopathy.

The DNA for the CDR3 is TGTGCCAGCAGTCGGAGGGAGGCAGATACGCAGTATTTT. Its protein product is CASSRREADTQYF. The V and J genes are TRBV6-1 and TRBJ2-3; possible D gene TRBD2, 6 bases. Germline V gives CDR1 MNHNS, CDR2 SASEGT. The CDR3 runs 13 residues. V dropped 5 bases and J dropped 4 bases, with 10 bases sitting between them.